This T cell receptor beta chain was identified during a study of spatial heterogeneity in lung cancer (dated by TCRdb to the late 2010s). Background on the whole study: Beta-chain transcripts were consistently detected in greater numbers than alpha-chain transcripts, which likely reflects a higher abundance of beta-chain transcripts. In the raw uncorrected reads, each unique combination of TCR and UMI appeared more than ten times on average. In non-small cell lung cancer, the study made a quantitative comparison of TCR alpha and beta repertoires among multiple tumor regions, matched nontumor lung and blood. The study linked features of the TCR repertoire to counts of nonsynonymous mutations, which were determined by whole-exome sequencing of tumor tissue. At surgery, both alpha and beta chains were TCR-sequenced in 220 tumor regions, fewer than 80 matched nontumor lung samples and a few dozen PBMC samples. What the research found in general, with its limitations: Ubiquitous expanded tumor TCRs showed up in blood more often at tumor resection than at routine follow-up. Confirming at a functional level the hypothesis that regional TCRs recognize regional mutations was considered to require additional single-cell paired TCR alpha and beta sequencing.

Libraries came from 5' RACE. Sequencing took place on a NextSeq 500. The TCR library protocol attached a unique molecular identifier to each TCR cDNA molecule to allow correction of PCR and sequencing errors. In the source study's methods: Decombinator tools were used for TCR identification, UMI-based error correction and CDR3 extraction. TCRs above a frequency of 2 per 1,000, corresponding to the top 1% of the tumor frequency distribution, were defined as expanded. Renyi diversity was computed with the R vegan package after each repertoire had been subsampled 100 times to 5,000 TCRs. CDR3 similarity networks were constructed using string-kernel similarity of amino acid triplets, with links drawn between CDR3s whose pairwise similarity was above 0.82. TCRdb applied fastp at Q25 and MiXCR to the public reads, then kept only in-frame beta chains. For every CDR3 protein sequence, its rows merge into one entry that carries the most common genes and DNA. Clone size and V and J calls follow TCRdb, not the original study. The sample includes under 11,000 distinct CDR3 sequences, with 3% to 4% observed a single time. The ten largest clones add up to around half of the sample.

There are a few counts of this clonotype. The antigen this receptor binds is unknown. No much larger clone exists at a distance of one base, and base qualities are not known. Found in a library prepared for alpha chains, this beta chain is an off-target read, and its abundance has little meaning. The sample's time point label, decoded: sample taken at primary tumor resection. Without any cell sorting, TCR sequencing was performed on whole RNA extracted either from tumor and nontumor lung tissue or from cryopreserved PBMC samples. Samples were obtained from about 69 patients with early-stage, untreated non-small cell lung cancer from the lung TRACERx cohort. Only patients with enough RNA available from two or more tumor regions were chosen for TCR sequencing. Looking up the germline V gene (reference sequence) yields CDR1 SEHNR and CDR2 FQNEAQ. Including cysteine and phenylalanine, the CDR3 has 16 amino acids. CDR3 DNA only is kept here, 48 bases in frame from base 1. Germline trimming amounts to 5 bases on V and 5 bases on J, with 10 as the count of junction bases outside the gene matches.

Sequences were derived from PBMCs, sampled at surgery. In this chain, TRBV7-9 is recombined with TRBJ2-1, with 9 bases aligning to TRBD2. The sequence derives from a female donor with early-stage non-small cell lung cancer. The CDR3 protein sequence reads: CASSPPGGGGHNEQFF. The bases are TGTGCCAGCAGCCCTCCAGGCGGGGGGGGGCACAATGAGCAGTTCTTC.